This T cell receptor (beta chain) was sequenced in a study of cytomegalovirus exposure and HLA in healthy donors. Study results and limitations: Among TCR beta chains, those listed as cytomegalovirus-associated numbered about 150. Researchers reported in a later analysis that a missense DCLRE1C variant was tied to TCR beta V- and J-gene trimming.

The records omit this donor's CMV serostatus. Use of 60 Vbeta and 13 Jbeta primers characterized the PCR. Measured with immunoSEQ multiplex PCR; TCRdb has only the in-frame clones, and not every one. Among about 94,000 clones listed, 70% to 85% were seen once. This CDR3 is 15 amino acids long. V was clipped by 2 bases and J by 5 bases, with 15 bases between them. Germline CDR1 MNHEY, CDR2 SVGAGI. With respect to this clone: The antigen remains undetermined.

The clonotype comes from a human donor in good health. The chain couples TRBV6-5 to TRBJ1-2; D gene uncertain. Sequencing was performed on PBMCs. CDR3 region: CASSYGVGIAYGYTF. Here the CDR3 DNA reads TGTGCCAGCAGTTACGGGGTCGGGATCGCTTATGGCTACACCTTC.